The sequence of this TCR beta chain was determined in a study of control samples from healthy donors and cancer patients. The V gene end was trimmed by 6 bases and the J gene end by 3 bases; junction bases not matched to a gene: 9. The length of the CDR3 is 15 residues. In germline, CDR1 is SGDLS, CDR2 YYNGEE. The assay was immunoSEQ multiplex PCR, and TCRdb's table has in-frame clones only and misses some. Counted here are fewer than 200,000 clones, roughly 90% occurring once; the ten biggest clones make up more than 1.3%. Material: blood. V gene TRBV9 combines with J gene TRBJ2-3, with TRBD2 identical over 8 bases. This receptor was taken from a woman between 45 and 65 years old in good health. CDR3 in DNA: TGTGCCAGCACCATAGGGCGGGGGGATACAGATACGCAGTATTTT. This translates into CASTIGRGDTDTQYF.